This T cell receptor beta chain was identified during a study of blood T cell repertoires in COVID-19. TCRdb keeps only in-frame clones here, not all; method: immunoSEQ multiplex PCR. This table holds 110,000 to 150,000 clones, 70% to 80% found once. The CDR3 sequence is 14 residues long. From germline, CDR1 is MNHEY and CDR2 SMNVEV (reference sequence). With 7 bases clipped from V and 1 base from J, the junction kept 7 bases outside the gene matches. Sequencing was done on a sample of peripheral blood. The receptor was derived from a man aged 55 to 70 with acute or convalescent COVID-19. The chain links TRBV27 to TRBJ2-7, with 7 bases matching TRBD2. The CDR3: CASKAGVTSYEQYF. DNA of the CDR3: TGTGCCAGCAAGGCGGGGGTTACTTCCTACGAGCAGTACTTC.